This T cell receptor (beta chain) was retrieved from a study of a mutant IDH1 vaccine in newly diagnosed glioma (dated by TCRdb to the early 2020s). Some background on the complete study: Patients received eight vaccinations in weeks 1, 3, 5, 7, 11, 15, 19 and 23, corresponding to visits V03 through V10. Vaccination was initiated 4-6 weeks after radiotherapy alone, or concurrently with temozolomide cycles in the chemotherapy-containing groups. Of the 30 to 35 patients who were treated, approximately 60% were male and about 40% were female, and the mean age was approximately 40 years. Prior to enrollment, standard therapy consisting of radiotherapy alone, temozolomide alone, or radiochemotherapy with temozolomide had been administered to patients, with the combination being received by most patients. Peripheral blood samples were drawn at six visits, namely V03 (baseline), V05, V07, V10, V12 and V13. Longitudinal TCRB deep sequencing was performed for some 25 treated patients wherever samples were available for exploratory analyses. General conclusions and limits of the study: The authors stated that sample limitations prevented analyses of patient blood samples from being reproduced. Selection of PBMC samples for TCRB deep sequencing was based on availability. Across multiple MHC alleles, vaccine-induced immune responses were seen in around 94% of patients. No apparent relationship was observed between pseudoprogression and alterations in the top peripheral T cell clonotypes detected by TCRB sequencing.

As concerns this clone: This receptor's antigen is unknown. Per-base qualities were not stored, and no clone one base away is much larger.

The method behind the library was the immunoSEQ multiplex PCR assay. Following the manufacturer's protocol, the hsTCRB Kit was used to amplify rearranged TCR beta chain sequences. Sequencing of TCRB libraries was carried out on an Illumina MiSeq. As for how the authors treated the data: The kit vendor's proprietary platform handled demultiplexing, trimming and gene mapping. Here the immuneACCESS table is served through TCRdb, limited to in-frame sequences with V and J called. Missing clones are a known gap in these copies; in checked studies unresolved V genes cover under half, and the rest lacks a known reason. The V and J calls and the clone size are those of that table, but D and trimming were determined from the DNA. Across this sample there are around 56,000 clones, with around 81% seen only once. The ten largest clonotypes hold about 3.4% of the sample. Trimming takes 5 bases from V and 4 bases from J, and the germline ends sit 11 bases apart. The cysteine opens and the phenylalanine closes a CDR3 of 13 amino acids. CDR3 DNA is the only sequence kept; it has 39 bases, read in frame from the first base. According to the germline V gene, CDR1 reads SNHLY and CDR2 reads FYNNEI.

What this sample's time point label stands for: week 5, during vaccination. A 20-mer mutant IDH1 peptide at 300 micrograms in Montanide made up each vaccine dose, which was injected subcutaneously together with topical imiquimod. Donors had newly diagnosed WHO grade 3 or 4 IDH1-mutant astrocytomas with loss of nuclear ATRX. The samples were drawn from NOA16, a multicentre, single-arm, open-label phase I trial in Germany that tested a mutant IDH1 peptide vaccine in humans for the first time. Genomic DNA for TCRB sequencing was extracted from EDTA blood using the DNeasy Blood and Tissue Kit. The sequence was collected from a man younger than 40 with glioma. The sequence links TRBV2 to TRBJ2-5, with the D assignment possibly TRBD1 or TRBD2, given 6 matching bases for each. The material sequenced was PBMCs, taken from a glioma patient whose treatment included an IDH1 peptide vaccine. The sequenced DNA is TGTGCCAGCAGTTTCCGGGGGCTAGAGACCCAGTACTTC. Its protein reads: CASSFRGLETQYF.